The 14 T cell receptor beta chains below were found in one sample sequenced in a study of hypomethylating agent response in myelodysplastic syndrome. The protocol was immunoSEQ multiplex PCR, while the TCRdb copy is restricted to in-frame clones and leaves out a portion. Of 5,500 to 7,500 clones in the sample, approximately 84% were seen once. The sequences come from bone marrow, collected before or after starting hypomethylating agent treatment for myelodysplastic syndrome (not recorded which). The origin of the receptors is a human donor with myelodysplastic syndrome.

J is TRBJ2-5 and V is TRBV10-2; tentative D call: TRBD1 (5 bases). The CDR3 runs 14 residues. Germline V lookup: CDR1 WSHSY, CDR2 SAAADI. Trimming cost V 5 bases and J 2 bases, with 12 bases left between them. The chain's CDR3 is CASSRETVQETQYF. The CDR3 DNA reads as TGCGCCAGCAGTCGAGAGACAGTGCAAGAGACCCAGTACTTC.

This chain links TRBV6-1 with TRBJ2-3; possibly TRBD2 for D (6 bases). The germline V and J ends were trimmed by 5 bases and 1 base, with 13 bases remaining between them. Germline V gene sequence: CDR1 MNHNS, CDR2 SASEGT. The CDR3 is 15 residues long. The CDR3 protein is CASSKSPGGTDTQYF. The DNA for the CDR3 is TGTGCCAGCAGTAAAAGCCCGGGAGGCACAGATACGCAGTATTTT.

Here the CDR3 reads CASSADRGSVYGYTF. In DNA form, the CDR3 reads TGTGCCAGCAGCGCGGACAGGGGGAGTGTCTATGGCTACACCTTC. This rearrangement joins TRBV9 to TRBJ1-2; 10 bases line up with TRBD1. The CDR3 loop spans 15 amino acids. V was pared by 3 bases and J by 4 bases, with 6 bases of the junction left unmatched. Looked up from germline, CDR1 is SGDLS and CDR2 is YYNGEE.

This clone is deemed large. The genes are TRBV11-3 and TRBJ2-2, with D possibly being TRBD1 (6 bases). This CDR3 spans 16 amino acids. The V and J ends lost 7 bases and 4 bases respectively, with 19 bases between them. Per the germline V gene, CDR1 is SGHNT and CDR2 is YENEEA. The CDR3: CASTHQGLASTGELFF. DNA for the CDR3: TGTGCCAGCACACACCAGGGGCTAGCTTCCACCGGGGAGCTGTTTTTT.

The CDR3 loop is CAWNRGRVEAFF. CDR3 nucleotides: TGTGCCTGGAACCGGGGGAGGGTTGAAGCTTTCTTT. This chain links TRBV30 with TRBJ1-1; TRBD1 might be the D (5 bases). The V gene's germline CDR1 is GTSNPN and CDR2 SVGIG (reference sequence). The V and J ends lost 4 bases and 7 bases respectively, with 13 bases between them. The CDR3 is 12 amino acids.

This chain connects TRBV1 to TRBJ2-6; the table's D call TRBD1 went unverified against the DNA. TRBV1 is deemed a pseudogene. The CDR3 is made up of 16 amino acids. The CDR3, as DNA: TGCACCAGCAGCGGTTGTGCACAAAGTCGGGCCAACGTCCTGACTTTC. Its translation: CTSSGCAQSRANVLTF.

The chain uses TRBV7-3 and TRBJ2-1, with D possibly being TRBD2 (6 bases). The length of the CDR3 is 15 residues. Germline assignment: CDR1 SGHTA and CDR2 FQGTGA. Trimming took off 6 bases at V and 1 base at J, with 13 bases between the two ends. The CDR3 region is CASRIRGGSYNEQFF. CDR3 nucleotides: TGTGCCAGCAGAATTAGGGGAGGATCCTACAATGAGCAGTTCTTC.

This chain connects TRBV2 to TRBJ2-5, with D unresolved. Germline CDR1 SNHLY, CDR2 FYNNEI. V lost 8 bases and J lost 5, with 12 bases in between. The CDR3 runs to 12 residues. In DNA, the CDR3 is TGTGCCAGCTGTCAGGTGACGGAGACCCAGTACTTC. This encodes CASCQVTETQYF.

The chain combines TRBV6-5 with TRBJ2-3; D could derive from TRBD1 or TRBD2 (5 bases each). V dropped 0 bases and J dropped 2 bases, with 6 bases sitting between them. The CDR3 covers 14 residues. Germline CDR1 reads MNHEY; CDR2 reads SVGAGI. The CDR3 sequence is CASSYSGDTDTQYF. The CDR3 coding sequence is TGTGCCAGCAGTTACTCGGGGGACACAGATACGCAGTATTTT.

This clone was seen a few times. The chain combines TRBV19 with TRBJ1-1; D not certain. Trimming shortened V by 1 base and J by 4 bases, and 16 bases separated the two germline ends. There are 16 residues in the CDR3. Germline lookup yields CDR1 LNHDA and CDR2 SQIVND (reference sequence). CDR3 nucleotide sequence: TGTGCCAGTAGTATAGCTCGGCCGGCCGGGATCACTGAAGCTTTCTTT. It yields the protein CASSIARPAGITEAFF.

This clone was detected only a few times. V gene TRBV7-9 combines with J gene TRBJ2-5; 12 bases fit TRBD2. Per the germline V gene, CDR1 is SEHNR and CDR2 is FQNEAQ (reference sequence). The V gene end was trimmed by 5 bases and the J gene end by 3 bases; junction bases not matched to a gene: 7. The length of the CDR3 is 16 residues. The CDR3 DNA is TGTGCCAGCAGCGGCGGACTAGCGGGACTAGAAGAGACCCAGTACTTC. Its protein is CASSGGLAGLEETQYF.

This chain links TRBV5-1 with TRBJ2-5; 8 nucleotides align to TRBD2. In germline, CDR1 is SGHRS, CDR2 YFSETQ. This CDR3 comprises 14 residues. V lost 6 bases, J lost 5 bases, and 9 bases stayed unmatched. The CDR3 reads CASKDGGAGETQYF. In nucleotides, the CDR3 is TGCGCCAGCAAGGACGGGGGGGCCGGGGAGACCCAGTACTTC.

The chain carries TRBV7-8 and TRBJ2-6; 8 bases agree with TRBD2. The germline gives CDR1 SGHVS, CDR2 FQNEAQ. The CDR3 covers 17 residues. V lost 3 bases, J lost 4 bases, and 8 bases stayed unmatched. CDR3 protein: CASSFHGGAVGANVLTF. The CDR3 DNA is TGTGCCAGCAGCTTCCACGGGGGGGCTGTAGGGGCCAACGTCCTGACTTTC.

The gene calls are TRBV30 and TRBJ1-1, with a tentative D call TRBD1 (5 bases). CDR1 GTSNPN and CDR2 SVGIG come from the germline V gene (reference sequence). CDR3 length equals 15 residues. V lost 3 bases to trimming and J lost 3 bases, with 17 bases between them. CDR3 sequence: CAWSVMGGSDTEAFF. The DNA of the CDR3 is TGTGCCTGGAGCGTCATGGGGGGTTCGGACACTGAAGCTTTCTTT.